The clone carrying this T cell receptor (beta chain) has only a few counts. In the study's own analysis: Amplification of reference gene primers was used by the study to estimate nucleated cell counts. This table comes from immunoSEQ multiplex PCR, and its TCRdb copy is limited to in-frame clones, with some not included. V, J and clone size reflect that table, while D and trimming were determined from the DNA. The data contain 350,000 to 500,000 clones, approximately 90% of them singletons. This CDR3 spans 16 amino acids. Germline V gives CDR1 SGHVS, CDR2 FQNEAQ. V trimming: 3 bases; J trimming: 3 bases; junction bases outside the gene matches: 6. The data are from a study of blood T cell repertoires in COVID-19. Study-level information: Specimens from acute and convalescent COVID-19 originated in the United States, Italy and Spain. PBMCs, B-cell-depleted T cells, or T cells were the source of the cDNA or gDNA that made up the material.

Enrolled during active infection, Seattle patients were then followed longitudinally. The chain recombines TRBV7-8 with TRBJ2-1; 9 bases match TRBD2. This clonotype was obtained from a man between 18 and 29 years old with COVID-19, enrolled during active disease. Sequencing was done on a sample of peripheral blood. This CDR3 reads CASSFGAGGHYNEQFF. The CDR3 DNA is TGTGCCAGCAGCTTCGGAGCGGGGGGACACTACAATGAGCAGTTCTTC. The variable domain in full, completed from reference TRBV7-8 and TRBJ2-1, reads GAGVSQSPRYKVAKRGQDVALRCDPISGHVSLFWYQQALGQGPEFLTYFQNEAQLDKSGLPSDRFFAERPEGSVSTLKIQRTQQEDSAVYLCASSFGAGGHYNEQFFGPGTRLTVL.